Included here is one T cell receptor (beta chain) sequence, with context. Its antigen is still unknown. Per the original data handling: ImmunoSEQ supplied junction-only sequences lacking quality scores, so filtering was different. The method was immunoSEQ multiplex PCR; TCRdb's version includes in-frame clones alone and lacks a portion of them. V, J and clone size were drawn from that table, and D and trimming were deduced from the DNA. This sample has 2.5 million or so clones, with around 90% found just once. The data originate from a study of shared clonotypes between healthy human individuals. Losses at the gene ends were 3 bases for V and 6 bases for J; bases not matched to a gene: 7. Germline V gives CDR1 KGHSH, CDR2 LQKENI. This CDR3 comprises 14 residues. The study, taken as a whole, reports: Sorted-subset sequencing, rarefaction showed, was incomplete despite large depth.

The sequence was collected from a man aged 18 to 30 in good health. The sequenced material came from naive CD4+ T cells sorted from blood. This sample's subset: CD45RA+ positively selected. The rearrangement joins TRBV18 to TRBJ1-2, with 7 bases fitting TRBD1. The chain's CDR3 is CASSPPGTVDGYTF. Written as DNA, the CDR3 is TGTGCCAGCTCACCGCCAGGGACAGTCGATGGCTACACCTTC.